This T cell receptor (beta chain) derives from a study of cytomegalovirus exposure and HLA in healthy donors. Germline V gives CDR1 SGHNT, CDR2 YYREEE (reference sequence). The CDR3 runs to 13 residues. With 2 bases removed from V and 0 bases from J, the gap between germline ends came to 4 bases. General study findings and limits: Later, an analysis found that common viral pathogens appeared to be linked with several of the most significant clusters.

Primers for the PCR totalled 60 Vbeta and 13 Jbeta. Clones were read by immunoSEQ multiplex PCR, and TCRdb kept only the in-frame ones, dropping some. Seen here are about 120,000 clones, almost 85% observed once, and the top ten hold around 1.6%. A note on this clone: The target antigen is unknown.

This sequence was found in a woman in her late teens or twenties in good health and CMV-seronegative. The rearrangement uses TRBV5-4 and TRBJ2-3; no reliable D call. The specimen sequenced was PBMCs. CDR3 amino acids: CASSFGSTDTQYF. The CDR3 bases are TGTGCCAGCAGCTTCGGGAGCACAGATACGCAGTATTTT. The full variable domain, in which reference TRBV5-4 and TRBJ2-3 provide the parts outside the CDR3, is ETGVTQSPTHLIKTRGQQVTLRCSSQSGHNTVSWYQQALGQGPQFIFQYYREEENGRGNFPPRFSGLQFPNYSSELNVNALELDDSALYLCASSFGSTDTQYFGPGTRLTVL.